Listed here is a single TCR beta chain. The data were taken from a study of regulatory T cells in long-lasting Graves disease. The ends lost 3 bases at V and 0 bases at J; junction bases unmatched: 2. The CDR3 spans 16 residues. Germline V CDR1 and CDR2: KGHSH, LQKENI. Documented time point: newly diagnosed GD, antithyroid drugs for less than 3 months. The authors made the TCR library using RNA they extracted from PBMCs. Arm-PCR with iRepertoire HTBI primers amplified the CDR3 regions for these TCR beta libraries. TCRdb ran MiXCR on the multiplex PCR reads and lists one entry per CDR3 protein. This sample has roughly 380,000 distinct CDR3 sequences, with 15% found just once.

The V and J genes are TRBV18 and TRBJ2-6, with TRBD1 matching 7 bases. Sequencing was performed on peripheral blood mononuclear cells (PBMCs), taken at new diagnosis, from a patient treated with antithyroid drugs. The TCR comes from a female donor with Graves disease. CDR3 nucleotide sequence: TGTGCCAGCTCACCGGACAGGCGCTCTGGGGCCAACGTCCTGACTTTC. Amino acid sequence: CASSPDRRSGANVLTF.